The T cell receptor beta chain under discussion was sequenced for a study of cytomegalovirus exposure and HLA in healthy donors. Study overall: Clustering assigned 70% to 90% of the roughly 370 genotyped donors to the Caucasian-associated ancestry cluster. Study-wide results and caveats: TCR beta sequences reportedly predicted the HLA-A and HLA-B alleles of most subjects accurately. There were several of the most significant clusters that appeared linked to common viral pathogens in a later analysis. Within an earlier analysis, most TCR beta V segments proved productive either about 87% or about 30% of the time.

Notes on this clone: The antigen is not known.

PCR used 60 Vbeta primers and 13 Jbeta primers. Repertoires were generated with immunoSEQ multiplex PCR, while TCRdb's copy carries only in-frame clones and drops some. Altogether some 270,000 clones are present, roughly 80% being singletons, with the ten largest covering more than 0.3%. This CDR3 is built from 14 residues. V trimming: 4 bases; J trimming: 7 bases; junction bases outside the gene matches: 9. Germline V gives CDR1 LNHNV, CDR2 YYDKDF (reference sequence). This chain links TRBV15 with TRBJ1-2, with 7 nucleotides matching TRBD1. The specimen sequenced was PBMCs. This sequence was found in a girl aged 2 to 9 in good health and CMV-seronegative. The DNA for the CDR3 is TGTGCCACCAGCACGGACAGGAGGACGGGTGGCTACACCTTC. Its protein product is CATSTDRRTGGYTF.